These T cell receptor beta chains were read from a single sample in a study of blood T cell repertoires in COVID-19. Measured with immunoSEQ multiplex PCR; TCRdb has only the in-frame clones, and not every one. The sample carries roughly 290,000 clones, approximately 85% recorded once. Sample: PBMCs or T cells enriched from blood (not recorded which). The receptors derive from a woman in her twenties or thirties who had recovered from COVID-19. Each CDR3 is given without its conserved first and last residue. A D gene is named only where the DNA matches it firmly.

V: TRBV12-3/TRBV12-4
J: TRBJ1-5
D: -
CDR3: ASARGGNQPQH

V: TRBV7-3
J: TRBJ2-1
D: TRBD1
CDR3: ASSLTPGQGGFNEQF

V: TRBV3-1/TRBV3-2
J: TRBJ1-3
D: -
CDR3: ASSPRGTGNTIY

V: TRBV3-1/TRBV3-2
J: TRBJ2-7
D: TRBD2
CDR3: ASSPTSGWREQY

V: TRBV12-3/TRBV12-4
J: TRBJ2-3
D: TRBD2
CDR3: ASSLAGADTQY

V: TRBV7-2
J: TRBJ2-2
D: -
CDR3: ASSIERQGLNTGELF

V: TRBV7-8
J: TRBJ2-5
D: -
CDR3: ASSPRTVQETQY

V: TRBV5-6
J: TRBJ1-1
D: TRBD1
CDR3: ASGAGGLIMNTEAF

V: TRBV6-2/TRBV6-3
J: TRBJ2-5
D: TRBD2
CDR3: ASSRNLLAGGQETQY

V: TRBV19
J: TRBJ2-5
D: -
CDR3: ASSKGLGVGETQY

V: TRBV6-4
J: TRBJ1-2
D: -
CDR3: ASSDSVAGYGYT

V: TRBV19
J: TRBJ2-2
D: TRBD2
CDR3: ASSTNGRDTGELF

V: TRBV2
J: TRBJ1-1
D: TRBD1
CDR3: ASSHTPGQGKTEAF

V: TRBV28
J: TRBJ2-3
D: -
CDR3: ASGISKSGSTDTQY

V: TRBV5-5
J: TRBJ2-7
D: -
CDR3: ASSWLPQDSGDEQY

V: TRBV10-3
J: TRBJ1-4
D: -
CDR3: AISESGWGTNEKLF

V: TRBV3-1/TRBV3-2
J: TRBJ2-5
D: TRBD2
CDR3: ASTLHGLAGIPSETQY

V: TRBV5-1
J: TRBJ2-7
D: -
CDR3: ASSLGAGISNEQY

V: TRBV18
J: TRBJ2-1
D: TRBD2
CDR3: ASSPQAGGVNEQF

V: TRBV28
J: TRBJ2-1
D: TRBD2
CDR3: ASSWREGYNEQF

V: TRBV3-1/TRBV3-2
J: TRBJ1-5
D: TRBD1
CDR3: ASSRTGGENQPQH

V: TRBV5-1
J: TRBJ1-5
D: TRBD1
CDR3: ASSLEGAIGQPQH

V: TRBV15
J: TRBJ2-3
D: TRBD1
CDR3: ATSFDRVDTQY

V: TRBV2
J: TRBJ2-7
D: -
CDR3: ASEEKLELGVYEQY

V: TRBV28
J: TRBJ1-2
D: -
CDR3: ASLYAVEDGYT

V: TRBV5-6
J: TRBJ2-7
D: TRBD1
CDR3: ASSPDGTAYEQY

V: TRBV19
J: TRBJ1-5
D: -
CDR3: ASSIIGSLNQPQH

V: TRBV11-2
J: TRBJ2-5
D: -
CDR3: ASSLFDSYQETQY

V: TRBV10-3
J: TRBJ1-2
D: -
CDR3: AIWSGGYGYT

V: TRBV2
J: TRBJ1-6
D: TRBD1
CDR3: ASLTGDPNSPLH